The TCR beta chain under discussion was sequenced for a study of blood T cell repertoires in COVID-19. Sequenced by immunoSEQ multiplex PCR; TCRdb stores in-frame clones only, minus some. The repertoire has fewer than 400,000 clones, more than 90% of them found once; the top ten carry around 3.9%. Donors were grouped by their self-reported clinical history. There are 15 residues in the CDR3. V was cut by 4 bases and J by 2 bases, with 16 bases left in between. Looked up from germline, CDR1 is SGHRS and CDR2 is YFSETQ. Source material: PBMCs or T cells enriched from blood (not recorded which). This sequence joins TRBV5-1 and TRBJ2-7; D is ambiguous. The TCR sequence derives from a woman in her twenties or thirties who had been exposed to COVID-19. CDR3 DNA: TGCGCCAGCAGCCCCGGAAGTGCGGATGCCTACGAGCAGTACTTC. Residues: CASSPGSADAYEQYF.